These 30 T cell receptor beta chains came from one sample sequenced in a study of T cell responses to AZD1222 COVID-19 vaccine. Using immunoSEQ multiplex PCR, the repertoire was profiled, and TCRdb retains in-frame clones only, with some absent. The sample includes 150,000 or so clones, approximately 90% of them seen just once. This sample comprised peripheral blood, obtained on day 0 of MenACWY control vaccination. These receptors were taken from an adult in good health.

V is TRBV3-1 (or the pseudogene TRBV3-2) and J is TRBJ2-2; 7 nucleotides line up with TRBD1. The CDR3 extends over 15 amino acids. Trimming removed 4 bases from V and 6 bases from J; junction bases left unmatched: 8. In germline, CDR1 is LGHDT, CDR2 YNNKEL (reference sequence). CDR3 residues: CASSPTTGYAGELFF. The CDR3 DNA reads as TGTGCCAGCAGCCCTACGACAGGGTATGCCGGGGAGCTGTTTTTT.

This chain uses TRBV20-1 with TRBJ1-1; D gene ambiguous. The CDR3 is made up of 11 amino acids. Germline assignment: CDR1 DFQATT and CDR2 SNEGSKA (reference sequence). With 3 bases removed from V and 1 base from J, the gap between germline ends came to 3 bases. CDR3 residues: CSASQNTEAFF. As DNA, the CDR3 is TGCAGTGCTAGCCAGAACACTGAAGCTTTCTTT.

The chain couples TRBV7-2 to TRBJ1-5; D unresolved. Per germline, CDR1 SGHTA and CDR2 FQGNSA. There are 16 residues in the CDR3. Deletions cut 1 base from V and 1 base from J, with 11 bases between. CDR3 protein: CASSLVGGSSNQPQHF. CDR3 DNA: TGTGCCAGCAGCTTAGTTGGCGGGAGCAGCAATCAGCCCCAGCATTTT.

The rearrangement uses TRBV9 and TRBJ1-2; D is perhaps TRBD1 (6 bases). The CDR3 length is 13 residues. Germline CDR1 reads SGDLS; CDR2 reads YYNGEE. V was shortened by 3 bases and J by 5 bases, with 11 bases between the two germline ends. The CDR3 region has the DNA TGTGCCAGCAGCGCGACAGGACGTTATGGCTACACCTTC. Translated, it gives CASSATGRYGYTF.

V is TRBV28 and J is TRBJ1-1, with D hard to call. The CDR3 contains 14 residues. The germline V and J ends were trimmed by 3 bases and 1 base, with 9 bases remaining between them. In germline, CDR1 is MDHEN, CDR2 SYDVKM. Here the CDR3 DNA reads TGTGCCAGCAGTTTGGAGGGCGGGAACACTGAAGCTTTCTTT. Amino acid sequence: CASSLEGGNTEAFF.

The gene calls are TRBV28 and TRBJ1-5; weak D call: TRBD1 (6 bases). V dropped 7 bases and J dropped 9 bases, with 16 bases sitting between them. This CDR3 has 13 residues. Germline loops: CDR1 MDHEN, CDR2 SYDVKM. The CDR3, as DNA: TGTGCCAGCATGAAGGGGGGAATATGGCCCCAGCATTTT. It specifies CASMKGGIWPQHF.

There are a few counts of this clone. The rearrangement links TRBV27 to TRBJ2-7; TRBD1 agrees at 10 bases. Unmatched junction bases numbered 5, after V lost 6 bases and J lost 3 bases. The CDR3 length is 14 residues. Germline loops: CDR1 MNHEY, CDR2 SMNVEV (reference sequence). Here the CDR3 reads CASRPGTGDYEQYF. The CDR3 nucleotides read TGTGCCAGCAGGCCCGGGACAGGGGACTACGAGCAGTACTTC.

The chain couples TRBV3-1 (or the pseudogene TRBV3-2) to TRBJ1-1; D not certain. The germline gives CDR1 LGHDT, CDR2 YNNKEL (reference sequence). V was cut by 6 bases and J by 3 bases, with 11 bases left in between. The CDR3 has 13 amino acids. CDR3 sequence reads: CASSPLPHTEAFF. CDR3 bases: TGTGCCAGCAGTCCCCTCCCCCACACTGAAGCTTTCTTT.

The chain links TRBV14 to TRBJ1-2, with a weak D call TRBD1 (6 bases). The CDR3 is 15 residues long. Trimming left V 0 bases short and J 7 bases short, with 15 bases between. Germline CDR1 SGHDN, CDR2 FVKESK. CDR3 DNA sequence: TGTGCCAGCAGCCAAGATGCGGGGGCAGGGGCTGGCTACACCTTC. Amino acids: CASSQDAGAGAGYTF.

The chain is built from TRBV6-5 and TRBJ1-5; weak D call: TRBD1 (5 bases). This CDR3 is built from 15 residues. Germline CDR1 MNHEY, CDR2 SVGAGI. V was clipped by 0 bases and J by 2 bases, with 8 bases between them. The DNA for the CDR3 is TGTGCCAGCAGTTACTCGGGAGGGGGCAATCAGCCCCAGCATTTT. Protein: CASSYSGGGNQPQHF.

The V call is TRBV5-4, the J call TRBJ2-7, with 8 bases lining up with TRBD2. Germline-derived CDR1 and CDR2 are SGHNT and YYREEE (reference sequence). The V segment lost 0 bases and the J segment 6 bases; nucleotides outside the gene matches: 5. The CDR3 totals 14 residues. In DNA form, the CDR3 reads TGTGCCAGCAGCTTGGGCAGCGGGAGTGGCGAGCAGTACTTC. The encoded protein is CASSLGSGSGEQYF.

The gene calls are TRBV5-4 and TRBJ1-1; 9 bases match TRBD1. This CDR3 contains 15 residues. J lost 1 base, V lost 4 bases, and 5 bases had no gene match. Germline V gene lookup returns CDR1 SGHNT and CDR2 YYREEE (reference sequence). The CDR3 here is CASSARTGENTEAFF. The CDR3 DNA is TGTGCCAGCAGCGCGAGGACAGGGGAGAACACTGAAGCTTTCTTT.

This clone showed up just once. This rearrangement joins TRBV19 to TRBJ2-2; D gene unclear. The germline CDR1 and CDR2 sequences are LNHDA and SQIVND (reference sequence). The CDR3 has 14 residues. With 6 bases removed from V and 0 bases from J, the gap between germline ends came to 8 bases. In DNA, the CDR3 is TGTGCCAGTAGGGGCACCGCGAACACCGGGGAGCTGTTTTTT. Translated: CASRGTANTGELFF.

The CDR3 bases are TGTGCCAGCAGTTACAGGTGGCACCCGAGCTCCTATAATTCACCCCTCCACTTT. Translated, it gives CASSYRWHPSSYNSPLHF. The chain uses TRBV6-2 or TRBV6-3 and TRBJ1-6, with no clear D. CDR1 is MNHEY and CDR2 is SVGEGT in the germline V gene. The CDR3 runs to 18 residues. V was clipped by 2 bases and J by 0 bases, with 14 bases between them.

This rearrangement joins TRBV7-9 to TRBJ1-4, with TRBD1 as a possible D gene (5 bases). Germline CDR1 reads SEHNR; CDR2 reads FQNEAQ (reference sequence). V was pared by 5 bases and J by 8 bases, with 15 bases between. This CDR3 contains 14 residues. The CDR3 sequence is CASSQLGGGEKLFF. DNA of the CDR3: TGTGCCAGCAGCCAACTGGGGGGAGGGGAAAAACTGTTTTTT.

This clone was picked up one time. The chain couples TRBV18 to TRBJ1-2, with unresolved D. V was pared by 6 bases and J by 2 bases, with 10 bases between. Germline lookup yields CDR1 KGHSH and CDR2 LQKENI. The CDR3 totals 13 residues. The CDR3 region has the DNA TGTGCCAGCTCCGCCGGACCAAACTATGGCTACACCTTC. Translated: CASSAGPNYGYTF.

Comments on this clone: Other DNA variants within this sample encode the same CDR3. The chain links TRBV5-1 to TRBJ1-1; D is undetermined. Trimming removed 0 bases from V and 5 bases from J, with 5 bases in between. Germline assignment: CDR1 SGHRS and CDR2 YFSETQ. This CDR3 has 12 residues. CDR3: CASSLGRTEAFF. For the CDR3, the DNA is TGCGCCAGCAGCTTGGGGAGGACTGAAGCTTTCTTT.

V gene TRBV18 combines with J gene TRBJ2-3, with D perhaps matching TRBD1 (5 bases). Germline lookup yields CDR1 KGHSH and CDR2 LQKENI. This CDR3 is built from 16 residues. V was clipped by 1 base and J by 1 base, with 12 bases between them. The CDR3 bases are TGTGCCAGCTCACCACTGAAACAGGCGGGCACAGATACGCAGTATTTT. It translates to CASSPLKQAGTDTQYF.

J is TRBJ2-7 and V is TRBV5-5, with 9 bases identical to TRBD2. CDR3 size: 15 residues. After removal of 0 bases from V and 6 bases from J, the junction contained 7 bases not matched to a gene. Germline V CDR1 and CDR2: SGHKS, YYEKEE (reference sequence). DNA for the CDR3: TGTGCCAGCAGCTTGGGTTTGGGACTAGCCGTCGAGCAGTACTTC. This sequence encodes CASSLGLGLAVEQYF.

This chain connects TRBV9 to TRBJ1-6, with 7 bases identical to TRBD1. The germline CDR1 and CDR2 sequences are SGDLS and YYNGEE. This CDR3 is built from 15 residues. The V segment lost 8 bases and the J segment 4 bases; nucleotides outside the gene matches: 9. In DNA, the CDR3 is TGTGCCAGTGGGGGACAGAGCACTTATAATTCACCCCTCCACTTT. This sequence encodes CASGGQSTYNSPLHF.

The CDR3 region has the DNA TGTGCCAGCTCACCCCCCTCCATCCCCGATACGCAGTATTTT. Its translation: CASSPPSIPDTQYF. J is TRBJ2-3 and V is TRBV18; the D is unclear. This CDR3 spans 14 amino acids. V lost 3 bases to trimming and J lost 6 bases, with 13 bases between them. The germline V gene encodes CDR1 KGHSH and CDR2 LQKENI.

The chain uses TRBV4-2 and TRBJ1-4; D might be TRBD1 (6 bases). Between the trimmed V and J ends, which lost 3 bases and 8 bases, there was a span of 16 bases. This CDR3 is 15 amino acids long. From germline, CDR1 is LGHNA and CDR2 YNFKEQ. Here the CDR3 reads CASSHWDTDREKLFF. The DNA of the CDR3 is TGTGCCAGCAGCCACTGGGACACTGATCGGGAAAAACTGTTTTTT.

The chain joins TRBV28 to TRBJ2-3; 8 bases match TRBD1. CDR3 length equals 13 residues. CDR1 and CDR2 from the germline V gene are MDHEN and SYDVKM. The ends lost 7 bases at V and 1 base at J; junction bases unmatched: 1. Here the CDR3 reads CASKDRGTDTQYF. CDR3 nucleotides: TGTGCCAGCAAGGACAGGGGCACAGATACGCAGTATTTT.

CDR3 coding DNA: TGTGCTAGTGGTTTACCTTCGAGGAGGGATGGCACTGAAGCTTTCTTT. This gives the protein CASGLPSRRDGTEAFF. The rearrangement joins TRBV12-5 to TRBJ1-1; D not resolved. Looked up from germline, CDR1 is LGHNT and CDR2 is FRNRAP. The V end was cut by 3 bases, the J end by 4 bases, with 18 bases between. The CDR3 totals 16 residues.

The chain uses TRBV21-1 and TRBJ1-2. TRBV21-1 is a documented pseudogene. The length of the CDR3 is 15 residues. The CDR3 DNA follows: TGTGCCAGCAGCAAAGCAGTGGTCCGGCACTATGGCTACACCTTC. It yields the protein CASSKAVVRHYGYTF.

The genes are TRBV7-9 and TRBJ2-5; D unresolved. Germline V gene sequence: CDR1 SEHNR, CDR2 FQNEAQ (reference sequence). With 3 bases removed from V and 3 bases from J, the gap between germline ends came to 11 bases. The CDR3 consists of 14 residues. The chain's CDR3 is CASSFSDGEETQYF. Written as DNA, the CDR3 is TGTGCCAGCAGCTTCTCAGACGGAGAAGAGACCCAGTACTTC. The entire variable domain, with the rest obtained from reference TRBV7-9 and TRBJ2-5, is as follows: DTGVSQNPRHKITKRGQNVTFRCDPISEHNRLYWYRQTLGQGPEFLTYFQNEAQLEKSRLLSDRFSAERPKGSFSTLEIQRTEQGDSAMYLCASSFSDGEETQYFGPGTRLLVL.

The DNA for the CDR3 is TGCGCCAGCAGCCAAGGAAACAGGGGACCCTCTGGAAACACCATATATTTT. This codes for CASSQGNRGPSGNTIYF. The J gene is TRBJ1-3, the V gene TRBV4-1, with 7 bases aligning to TRBD1. This CDR3 spans 17 amino acids. Looked up from germline, CDR1 is MGHRA and CDR2 is YSYEKL. V gave up 1 base and J gave up 0 bases; unmatched junction bases: 6.

V and J are TRBV11-3 and TRBJ2-1; tentative D call: TRBD2 (5 bases). V was cut by 4 bases and J by 7 bases, with 11 bases left in between. Germline V CDR1 and CDR2: SGHNT, YENEEA. CDR3 length: 13 amino acids. The CDR3 bases are TGTGCCAGCAGCTCAAGCTCGGGGAATGAGCAGTTCTTC. Its translation: CASSSSSGNEQFF.

The chain recombines TRBV6-6 with TRBJ2-7; 8 bases are shared with TRBD1. Germline CDR1 and CDR2: MNHNY and SVGAGI (reference sequence). Unmatched junction bases numbered 10, after V lost 7 bases and J lost 2 bases. CDR3 length: 15 residues. The chain's CDR3 is CASTNGQGPTYEQYF. CDR3 DNA: TGTGCCAGCACCAACGGACAGGGCCCTACCTACGAGCAGTACTTC.

V and J are TRBV5-1 and TRBJ1-2; D may be TRBD1 (5 bases). Trimming removed 2 bases from V and 4 bases from J, with 9 bases in between. The CDR3 spans 13 residues. Germline-derived CDR1 and CDR2 are SGHRS and YFSETQ. The chain's CDR3 is CASSFDSTYGYTF. CDR3 bases: TGCGCCAGCAGCTTTGACAGTACCTATGGCTACACCTTC.